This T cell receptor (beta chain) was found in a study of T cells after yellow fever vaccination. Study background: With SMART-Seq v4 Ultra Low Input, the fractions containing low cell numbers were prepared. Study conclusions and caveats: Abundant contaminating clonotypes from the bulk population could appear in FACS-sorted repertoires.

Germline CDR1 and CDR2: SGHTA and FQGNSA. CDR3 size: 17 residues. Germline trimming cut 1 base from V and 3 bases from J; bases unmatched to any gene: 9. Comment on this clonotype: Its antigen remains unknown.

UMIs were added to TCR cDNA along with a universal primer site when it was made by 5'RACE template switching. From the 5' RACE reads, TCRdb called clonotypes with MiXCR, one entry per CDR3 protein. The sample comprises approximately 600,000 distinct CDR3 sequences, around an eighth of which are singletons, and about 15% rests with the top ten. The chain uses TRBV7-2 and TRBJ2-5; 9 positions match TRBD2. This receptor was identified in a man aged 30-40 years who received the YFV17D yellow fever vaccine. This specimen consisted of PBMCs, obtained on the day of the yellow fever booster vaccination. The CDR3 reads CASSLVIRAGGKETQYF. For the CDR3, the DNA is TGTGCCAGCAGCTTAGTCATTAGGGCGGGGGGGAAAGAGACCCAGTACTTC. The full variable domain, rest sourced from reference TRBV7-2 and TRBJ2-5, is GAGVSQSPSNKVTEKGKDVELRCDPISGHTALYWYRQSLGQGLEFLIYFQGNSAPDKSGLPSDRFSAERTGGSVSTLTIQRTQQEDSAVYLCASSLVIRAGGKETQYFGPGTRLLVL.